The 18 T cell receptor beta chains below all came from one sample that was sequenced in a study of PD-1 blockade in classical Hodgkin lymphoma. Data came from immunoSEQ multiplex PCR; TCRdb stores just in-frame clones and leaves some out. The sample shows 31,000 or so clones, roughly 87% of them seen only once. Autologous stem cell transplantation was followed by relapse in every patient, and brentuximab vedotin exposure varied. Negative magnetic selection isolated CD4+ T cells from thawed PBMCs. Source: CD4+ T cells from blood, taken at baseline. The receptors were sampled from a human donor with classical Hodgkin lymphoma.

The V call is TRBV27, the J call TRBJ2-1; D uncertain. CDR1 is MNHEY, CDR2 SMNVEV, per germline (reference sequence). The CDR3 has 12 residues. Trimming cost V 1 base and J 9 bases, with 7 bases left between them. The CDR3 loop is CASSLFGAEQFF. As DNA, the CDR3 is TGTGCCAGCAGTTTATTTGGAGCTGAGCAGTTCTTC.

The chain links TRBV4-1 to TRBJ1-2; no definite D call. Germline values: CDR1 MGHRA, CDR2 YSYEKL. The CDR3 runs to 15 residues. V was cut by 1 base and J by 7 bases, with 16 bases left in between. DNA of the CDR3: TGCGCCAGCAGCCAAGTGACCAGGACGGGCTCTGGCTACACCTTC. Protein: CASSQVTRTGSGYTF.

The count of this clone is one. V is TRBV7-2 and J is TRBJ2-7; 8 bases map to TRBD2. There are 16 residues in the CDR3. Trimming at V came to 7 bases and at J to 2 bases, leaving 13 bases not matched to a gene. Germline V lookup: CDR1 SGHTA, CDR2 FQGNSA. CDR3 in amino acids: CASNVNSGIPTYEQYF. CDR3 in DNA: TGTGCCAGCAACGTCAATAGCGGGATCCCTACCTACGAGCAGTACTTC.

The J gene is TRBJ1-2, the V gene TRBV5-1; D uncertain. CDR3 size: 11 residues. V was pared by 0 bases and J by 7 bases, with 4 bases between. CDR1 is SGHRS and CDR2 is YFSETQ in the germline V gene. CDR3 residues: CASSLAGGYTF. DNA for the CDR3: TGCGCCAGCAGCTTGGCCGGTGGCTACACCTTC.

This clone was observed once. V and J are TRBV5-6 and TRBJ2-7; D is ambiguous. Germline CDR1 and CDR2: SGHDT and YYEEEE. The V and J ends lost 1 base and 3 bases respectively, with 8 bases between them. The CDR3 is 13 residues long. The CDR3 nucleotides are TGTGCCAGCAGCTTGCCAGCCAACTACGAGCAGTACTTC. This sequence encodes CASSLPANYEQYF.

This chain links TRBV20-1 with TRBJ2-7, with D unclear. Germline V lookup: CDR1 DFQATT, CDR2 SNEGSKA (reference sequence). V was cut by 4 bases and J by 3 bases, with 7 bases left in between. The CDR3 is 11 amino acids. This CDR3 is CSANDYYEQYF. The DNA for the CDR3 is TGCAGTGCTAATGATTACTACGAGCAGTACTTC.

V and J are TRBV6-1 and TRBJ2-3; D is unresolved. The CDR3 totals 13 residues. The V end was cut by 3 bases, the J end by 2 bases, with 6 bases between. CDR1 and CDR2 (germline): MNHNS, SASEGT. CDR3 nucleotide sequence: TGTGCCAGCAGTGAGGTAGCCACAGATACGCAGTATTTT. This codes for CASSEVATDTQYF.

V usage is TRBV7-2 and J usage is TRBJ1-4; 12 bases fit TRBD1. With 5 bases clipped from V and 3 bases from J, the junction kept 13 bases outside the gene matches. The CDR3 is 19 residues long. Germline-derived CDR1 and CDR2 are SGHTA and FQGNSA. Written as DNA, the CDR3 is TGTGCCAGCAGCCTAGTGGGACAGGGGGCCAGGACGTCTAATGAAAAACTGTTTTTT. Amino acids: CASSLVGQGARTSNEKLFF.

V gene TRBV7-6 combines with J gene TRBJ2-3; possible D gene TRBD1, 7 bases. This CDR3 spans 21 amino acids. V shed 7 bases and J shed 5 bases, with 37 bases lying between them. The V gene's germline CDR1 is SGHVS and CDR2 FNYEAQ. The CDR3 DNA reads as TGTGCCAGCACCCTAACCCGGGGGTCAAGGGACGACAGGGCATGCCGAGATACGCAGTATTTT. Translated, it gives CASTLTRGSRDDRACRDTQYF.

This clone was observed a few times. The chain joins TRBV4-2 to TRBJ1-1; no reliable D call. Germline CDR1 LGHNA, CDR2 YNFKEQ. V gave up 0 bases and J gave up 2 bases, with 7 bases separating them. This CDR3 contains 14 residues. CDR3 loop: CASSQDKLNTEAFF. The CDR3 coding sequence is TGTGCCAGCAGCCAAGATAAACTCAACACTGAAGCTTTCTTT.

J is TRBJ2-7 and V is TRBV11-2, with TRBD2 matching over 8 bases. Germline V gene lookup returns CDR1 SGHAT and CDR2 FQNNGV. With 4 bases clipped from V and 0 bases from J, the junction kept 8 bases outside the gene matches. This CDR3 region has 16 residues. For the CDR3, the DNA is TGTGCCAGCAGCTCCCCGGGCCTAGCGGGCTCCTACGAGCAGTACTTC. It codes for CASSSPGLAGSYEQYF.

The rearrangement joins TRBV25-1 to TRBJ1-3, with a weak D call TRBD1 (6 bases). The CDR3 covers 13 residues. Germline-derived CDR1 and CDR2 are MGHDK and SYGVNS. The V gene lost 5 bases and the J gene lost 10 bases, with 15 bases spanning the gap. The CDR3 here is CASSNSGDGTIYF. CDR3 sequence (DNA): TGTGCCAGCAGTAACTCAGGGGATGGGACCATATATTTT. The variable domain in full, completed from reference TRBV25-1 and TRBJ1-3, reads EADIYQTPRYLVIGTGKKITLECSQTMGHDKMYWYQQDPGMELHLIHYSYGVNSTEKGDLSSESTVSRIRTEHFPLTLESARPSHTSQYLCASSNSGDGTIYFGEGSWLTVV.

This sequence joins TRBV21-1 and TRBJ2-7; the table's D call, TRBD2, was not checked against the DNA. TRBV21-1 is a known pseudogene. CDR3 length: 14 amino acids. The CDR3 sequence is CASSKGTRTTEQYF. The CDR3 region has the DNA TGTGCCAGCAGCAAAGGGACAAGGACTACCGAGCAGTACTTC.

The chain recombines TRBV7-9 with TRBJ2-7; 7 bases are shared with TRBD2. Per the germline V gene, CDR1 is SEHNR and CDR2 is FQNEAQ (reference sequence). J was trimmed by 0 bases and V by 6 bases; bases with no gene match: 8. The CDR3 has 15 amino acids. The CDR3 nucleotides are TGTGCCAGCAGACCTCTAGCGGTCCCCTCCTACGAGCAGTACTTC. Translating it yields CASRPLAVPSYEQYF.

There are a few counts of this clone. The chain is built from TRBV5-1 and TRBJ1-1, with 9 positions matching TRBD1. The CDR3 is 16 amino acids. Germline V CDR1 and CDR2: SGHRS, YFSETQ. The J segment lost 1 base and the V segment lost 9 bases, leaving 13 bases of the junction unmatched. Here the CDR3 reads CATSPPTGQGNTEAFF. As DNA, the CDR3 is TGCGCCACCAGTCCCCCTACGGGACAGGGGAACACTGAAGCTTTCTTT.

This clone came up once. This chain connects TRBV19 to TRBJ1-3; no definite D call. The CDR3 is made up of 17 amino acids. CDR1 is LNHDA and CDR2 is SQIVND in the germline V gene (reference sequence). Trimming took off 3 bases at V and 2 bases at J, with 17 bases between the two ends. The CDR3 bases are TGTGCCAGTAGTATCGCCGGGGTCCAAATTCCTGGAAACACCATATATTTT. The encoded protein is CASSIAGVQIPGNTIYF.

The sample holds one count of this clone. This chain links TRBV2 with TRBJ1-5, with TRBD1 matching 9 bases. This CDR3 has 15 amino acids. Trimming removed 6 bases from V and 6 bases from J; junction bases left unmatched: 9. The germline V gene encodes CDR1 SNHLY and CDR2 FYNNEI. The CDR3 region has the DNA TGTGCCAGCAGACCGGGACAGGGAGCGAGTCAGCCCCAGCATTTT. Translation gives CASRPGQGASQPQHF. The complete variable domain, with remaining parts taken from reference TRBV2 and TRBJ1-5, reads EPEVTQTPSHQVTQMGQEVILRCVPISNHLYFYWYRQILGQKVEFLVSFYNNEISEKSEIFDDQFSVERPDGSNFTLKIRSTKLEDSAMYFCASRPGQGASQPQHFGDGTRLSIL.

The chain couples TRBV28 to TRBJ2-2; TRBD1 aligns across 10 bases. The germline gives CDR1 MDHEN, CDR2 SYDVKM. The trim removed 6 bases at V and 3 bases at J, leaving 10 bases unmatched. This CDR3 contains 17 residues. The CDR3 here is CASSDLQDRGDTGELFF. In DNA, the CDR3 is TGTGCCAGCAGCGACCTTCAGGACAGGGGGGACACCGGGGAGCTGTTTTTT.